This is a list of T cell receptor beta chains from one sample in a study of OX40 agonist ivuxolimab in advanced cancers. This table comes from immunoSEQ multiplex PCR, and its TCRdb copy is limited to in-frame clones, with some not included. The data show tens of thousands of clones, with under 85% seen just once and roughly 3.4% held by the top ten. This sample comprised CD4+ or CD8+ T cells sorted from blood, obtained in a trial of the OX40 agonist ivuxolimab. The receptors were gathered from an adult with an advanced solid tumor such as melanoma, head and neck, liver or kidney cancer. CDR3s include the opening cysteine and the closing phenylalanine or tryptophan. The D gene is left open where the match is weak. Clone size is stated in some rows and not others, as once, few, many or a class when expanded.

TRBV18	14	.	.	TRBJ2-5	CASSQQGPPETQYF	TGTGCCAGCTCACAGCAGGGCCCCCCGGAGACCCAGTACTTC
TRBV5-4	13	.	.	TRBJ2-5	CASSLNGAETQYF	TGTGCCAGCAGCTTGAACGGGGCGGAGACCCAGTACTTC
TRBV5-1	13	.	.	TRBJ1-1	CASSGDRNTEAFF	TGCGCCAGCTCTGGAGACAGGAACACTGAAGCTTTCTTT
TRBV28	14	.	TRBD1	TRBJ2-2	CASIRQGMSGELFF	TGTGCCAGCATACGACAGGGGATGTCCGGGGAGCTGTTTTTT
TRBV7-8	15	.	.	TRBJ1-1	CASSLAQGLYTEAFF	TGTGCCAGCAGCTTAGCGCAGGGGCTTTACACTGAAGCTTTCTTT
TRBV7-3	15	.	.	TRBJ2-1	CASSFGGEPYNEQFF	TGTGCCAGCAGCTTCGGGGGTGAACCCTACAATGAGCAGTTCTTC
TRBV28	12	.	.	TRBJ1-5	CASSILVQPQHF	TGTGCCAGCAGTATCCTGGTACAGCCCCAGCATTTT
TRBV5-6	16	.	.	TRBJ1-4	CASSLATGRDNEKLFF	TGTGCCAGCAGCTTGGCAACGGGACGGGATAATGAAAAACTGTTTTTT
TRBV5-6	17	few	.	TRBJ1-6	CASSLFGTSSYNSPLHF	TGTGCCAGCAGCTTGTTTGGGACCAGCTCCTATAATTCACCCCTCCACTTT
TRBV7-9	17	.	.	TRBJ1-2	CASSLKSRTARGYGYTF	TGTGCCAGCAGCTTAAAGAGCCGGACGGCGAGGGGCTATGGCTACACCTTC
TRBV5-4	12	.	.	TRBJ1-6	CASSLADSPLHF	TGTGCCAGCAGCTTGGCGGATTCACCCCTCCACTTT
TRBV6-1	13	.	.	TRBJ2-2	CASSTGLVGELFF	TGTGCCAGCAGTACAGGGCTTGTAGGGGAGCTGTTTTTT
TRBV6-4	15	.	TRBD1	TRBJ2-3	CASSPGGQGIHTQYF	TGTGCCAGCAGTCCCGGGGGACAGGGTATACATACGCAGTATTTT
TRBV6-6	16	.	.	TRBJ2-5	CASSYSPTDFVETQYF	TGTGCCAGCAGTTACTCACCGACAGATTTCGTAGAGACCCAGTACTTC
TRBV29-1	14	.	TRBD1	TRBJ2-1	CSAEGQNSYNEQFF	TGCAGCGCTGAGGGACAGAACTCCTACAATGAGCAGTTCTTC